Below, 32 T cell receptor beta chains from the same sample are listed, as sequenced in a study of cytomegalovirus exposure and HLA in healthy donors. The PCR contained 60 Vbeta and 13 Jbeta primers. Assay used: immunoSEQ multiplex PCR; TCRdb lists only in-frame clones, some missing. The table shows around 220,000 clones, with approximately 79% occurring only once. The material sequenced was PBMCs. All receptors derive from a man between 18 and 29 years old in good health and CMV-seronegative.

This chain links TRBV11-2 with TRBJ1-1, with D possibly being TRBD1 (6 bases). V was pared by 1 base and J by 3 bases, with 9 bases between. The CDR3 contains 14 residues. CDR1 is SGHAT, CDR2 FQNNGV, per germline. CDR3 loop: CASSLGTAYTEAFF. CDR3 DNA sequence: TGTGCCAGCAGCTTAGGGACAGCTTACACTGAAGCTTTCTTT.

This clone has more than one count but fewer than ten. The CDR3 here is CASSLYSGTSGNEQFF. As DNA, the CDR3 is TGTGCCAGCAGCTTGTATTCCGGGACTAGCGGTAATGAGCAGTTCTTC. V and J are TRBV5-5 and TRBJ2-1; 11 nucleotides agree with TRBD2. Trimming removed 1 base from V and 7 bases from J; junction bases left unmatched: 7. Germline assignment: CDR1 SGHKS and CDR2 YYEKEE (reference sequence). The CDR3 runs 16 residues.

This chain connects TRBV2 to TRBJ1-5; 8 bases are shared with TRBD1. The length of the CDR3 is 15 residues. Per germline, CDR1 SNHLY and CDR2 FYNNEI. Losses at the gene ends were 8 bases for V and 1 base for J; bases not matched to a gene: 7. This chain's CDR3 is CASQGGQGSNQPQHF. CDR3 coding DNA: TGTGCCAGCCAAGGCGGACAGGGCAGCAATCAGCCCCAGCATTTT.

The chain links TRBV2 to TRBJ1-5; possible D gene TRBD1, 5 bases. V was clipped by 3 bases and J by 3 bases, with 12 bases between them. Germline assignment: CDR1 SNHLY and CDR2 FYNNEI. This CDR3 has 15 amino acids. In DNA, the CDR3 is TGTGCCAGCAGTGATCAGGGATTTCTCAATCAGCCCCAGCATTTT. Its translation is CASSDQGFLNQPQHF.

This clone was seen a few times. CDR3 in amino acids: CASRGWRDDNEQFF. The DNA for the CDR3 is TGTGCCAGTCGGGGGTGGAGGGACGACAATGAGCAGTTCTTC. J is TRBJ2-1 and V is TRBV7-9; D possibly corresponds to TRBD2 (6 bases). This CDR3 is built from 14 residues. Germline V gene sequence: CDR1 SEHNR, CDR2 FQNEAQ (reference sequence). The V end lost 9 bases, the J end lost 5 bases, and 17 bases lay between the germline ends.

This clone was counted only a few times. This sequence joins TRBV4-3 and TRBJ1-5; 7 bases align to TRBD1. The CDR3 has 14 residues. The J segment lost 5 bases and the V segment lost 3 bases, leaving 4 bases of the junction unmatched. In germline, CDR1 is LGHNA, CDR2 YSLEER. CDR3 sequence: CASSQNRGDQPQHF. CDR3 bases: TGCGCCAGCAGCCAGAACAGGGGAGATCAGCCCCAGCATTTT.

This clone has only one observation. V usage is TRBV19 and J usage is TRBJ1-4, with D possibly being TRBD1 (5 bases). The V and J ends lost 10 bases and 0 bases respectively, with 9 bases between them. Per germline, CDR1 LNHDA and CDR2 SQIVND (reference sequence). CDR3 length: 13 residues. The CDR3 region has the DNA TGTGCCAACTGCAGGGCAACTAATGAAAAACTGTTTTTT. Protein: CANCRATNEKLFF.

In this sample, this clone turned up once. V is TRBV18 and J is TRBJ1-1, with a tentative D call TRBD1 (5 bases). Trimming took 4 bases from V and 5 from J, leaving 11 bases between them. The CDR3 is 13 residues long. Germline values: CDR1 KGHSH, CDR2 LQKENI. The CDR3 region is CASSLSGGTEAFF. CDR3 nucleotides: TGTGCCAGCTCACTATCCGGGGGTACTGAAGCTTTCTTT.

The table lists this clone with a few counts. The V call is TRBV7-2, the J call TRBJ1-2, with D perhaps matching TRBD1 (6 bases). Germline V CDR1 and CDR2: SGHTA, FQGNSA. V gave up 1 base and J gave up 4 bases, with 10 bases separating them. The CDR3 totals 14 residues. In DNA, the CDR3 is TGTGCCAGCAGCTTAGGGGGGCTCGGCTATGGCTACACCTTC. Its translation is CASSLGGLGYGYTF.

The chain links TRBV6-5 to TRBJ2-7; D perhaps matches TRBD1 (6 bases). Germline V gene lookup returns CDR1 MNHEY and CDR2 SVGAGI. V was shortened by 2 bases and J by 0 bases, with 14 bases between the two germline ends. This CDR3 is built from 16 residues. DNA of the CDR3: TGTGCCAGCAGTTACGATCCCACAGGGAACTCCTACGAGCAGTACTTC. It specifies CASSYDPTGNSYEQYF.

The rearrangement joins TRBV7-2 to TRBJ1-3, with 10 positions matching TRBD1. Per the germline V gene, CDR1 is SGHTA and CDR2 is FQGNSA. Losses at the gene ends were 3 bases for V and 2 bases for J; bases not matched to a gene: 4. The CDR3 covers 16 residues. The CDR3 is CASSLTTGGTGNTIYF. The CDR3 coding sequence is TGTGCCAGCAGCTTGACGACAGGGGGCACTGGAAACACCATATATTTT.

The V and J genes are TRBV7-6 and TRBJ2-1; 8 nucleotides agree with TRBD2. The CDR3 extends over 17 amino acids. Trimming at V came to 5 bases and at J to 4 bases, leaving 13 bases not matched to a gene. Germline-derived CDR1 and CDR2 are SGHVS and FNYEAQ. The CDR3 reads CASSDRLANLLYNEQFF. The CDR3 nucleotides read TGTGCCAGCAGCGACCGACTAGCGAACCTCCTATACAATGAGCAGTTCTTC.

This clone was counted once. The rearrangement joins TRBV10-3 to TRBJ2-2; D may be TRBD1 (5 bases). The V and J ends lost 0 bases and 1 base respectively, with 9 bases between them. Germline CDR1 reads ENHRY; CDR2 reads SYGVKD. This CDR3 contains 16 residues. CDR3 DNA: TGTGCCATCAGTGAGTCCGAACAGGTGAACACCGGGGAGCTGTTTTTT. Translated: CAISESEQVNTGELFF.

The chain carries TRBV10-3 and TRBJ1-5; D call uncertain. V was trimmed by 0 bases and J by 7 bases, leaving 7 bases between them. Germline-derived CDR1 and CDR2 are ENHRY and SYGVKD. CDR3 length equals 13 residues. The CDR3 reads CAISESAGQPQHF. In DNA, the CDR3 is TGTGCCATCAGTGAGTCGGCGGGGCAGCCCCAGCATTTT.

V and J are TRBV18 and TRBJ2-1; TRBD1 matches 7 bases. CDR3 length: 20 amino acids. Trimming removed 7 bases from V and 1 base from J; junction bases left unmatched: 22. Germline assignment: CDR1 KGHSH and CDR2 LQKENI. DNA for the CDR3: TGTGCCAGCTACCTATCCCCCGGGGCAGGGGGTAGAGGGTCCTACAATGAGCAGTTCTTC. This encodes CASYLSPGAGGRGSYNEQFF. Full variable domain (outside the CDR3, taken from reference TRBV18 and TRBJ2-1): NAGVMQNPRHLVRRRGQEARLRCSPMKGHSHVYWYRQLPEEGLKFMVYLQKENIIDESGMPKERFSAEFPKEGPSILRIQQVVRGDSAAYFCASYLSPGAGGRGSYNEQFFGPGTRLTVL.

The rearrangement uses TRBV7-3 and TRBJ1-1; D is perhaps TRBD1 (5 bases). The CDR3 is 11 amino acids. The germline V gene encodes CDR1 SGHTA and CDR2 FQGTGA. The CDR3 here is CDREGSNEAFF. Written as DNA, the CDR3 is TGTGACCGGGAGGGGTCTAATGAAGCTTTCTTT.

CDR3 amino acids: CASSLGLGGEAFF. As DNA, the CDR3 is TGTGCCAGCAGTTTAGGGTTGGGGGGAGAAGCTTTCTTT. The chain employs TRBV28 and TRBJ1-1, with D tentatively TRBD1 (5 bases). Germline lookup yields CDR1 MDHEN and CDR2 SYDVKM. V was clipped by 2 bases and J by 8 bases, with 12 bases between them. The CDR3 consists of 13 residues. The entire variable domain, with the rest obtained from reference TRBV28 and TRBJ1-1, is as follows: DVKVTQSSRYLVKRTGEKVFLECVQDMDHENMFWYRQDPGLGLRLIYFSYDVKMKEKGDIPEGYSVSREKKERFSLILESASTNQTSMYLCASSLGLGGEAFFGQGTRLTVV.

The chain links TRBV6-6 to TRBJ2-7; 9 bases match TRBD1. CDR3 size: 16 residues. J was trimmed by 3 bases and V by 5 bases; bases with no gene match: 11. Germline assignment: CDR1 MNHNY and CDR2 SVGAGI (reference sequence). CDR3 in DNA: TGTGCCAGCAGTCGGGGACAGGGAGGGGGACTCTACGAGCAGTACTTC. It yields the protein CASSRGQGGGLYEQYF.

This chain uses TRBV4-1 with TRBJ2-5; 7 nucleotides match TRBD1. The CDR3 covers 14 residues. The ends lost 1 base at V and 3 bases at J; junction bases unmatched: 2. The germline gives CDR1 MGHRA, CDR2 YSYEKL. The chain's CDR3 is CASSQGDSEETQYF. The CDR3 DNA is TGCGCCAGCAGCCAAGGGGACAGTGAAGAGACCCAGTACTTC.

The chain carries TRBV2 and TRBJ2-2; a weak D match, TRBD2 (5 bases). Germline V gene sequence: CDR1 SNHLY, CDR2 FYNNEI. This CDR3 spans 15 amino acids. Trimming left V 4 bases short and J 4 bases short, with 13 bases between. CDR3 in amino acids: CASSVNSAGTGELFF. CDR3 DNA sequence: TGTGCCAGCAGTGTTAATAGCGCGGGCACCGGGGAGCTGTTTTTT.

The CDR3 loop reads CASNTGSSYNEQFF. CDR3 in DNA: TGTGCCAGTAATACAGGGTCGTCCTACAATGAGCAGTTCTTC. The genes are TRBV19 and TRBJ2-1, with a tentative D call TRBD1 (6 bases). CDR3 length: 14 amino acids. From germline, CDR1 is LNHDA and CDR2 SQIVND (reference sequence). Between the trimmed V and J ends, which lost 7 bases and 1 base, there was a span of 11 bases.

This clone was seen more than once but under ten times. This sequence joins TRBV4-2 and TRBJ1-1, with D unclear. V lost 3 bases to trimming and J lost 4 bases, with 18 bases between them. CDR1 and CDR2 from the germline V gene are LGHNA and YNFKEQ. The CDR3 sequence is 16 residues long. This chain's CDR3 is CASSQASVGPGTEAFF. CDR3 coding DNA: TGTGCCAGCAGCCAGGCCTCGGTGGGTCCAGGCACTGAAGCTTTCTTT.

This clone has only a few counts. The gene calls are TRBV6-1 and TRBJ2-1; no reliable D call. CDR1 is MNHNS and CDR2 is SASEGT in the germline V gene. The CDR3 totals 12 residues. Trimming stripped 5 bases from V and 6 bases from J, with 8 bases between. This CDR3 is CASSSTVNEQFF. DNA of the CDR3: TGTGCCAGCAGTTCCACAGTCAATGAGCAGTTCTTC.

The chain joins TRBV5-1 to TRBJ2-2; D is perhaps TRBD1 (6 bases). Germline V gene data show CDR1 as SGHRS and CDR2 as YFSETQ. This CDR3 spans 16 amino acids. Trimming took 0 bases from V and 0 from J, leaving 9 bases between them. CDR3 sequence (DNA): TGCGCCAGCAGCTTGGTAGAGGGGGCGAACACCGGGGAGCTGTTTTTT. Translation gives CASSLVEGANTGELFF.

The V call is TRBV30, the J call TRBJ2-7, with a possible D match to TRBD2 (6 bases). Trimming stripped 3 bases from V and 4 bases from J, with 13 bases between. Germline V gives CDR1 GTSNPN, CDR2 SVGIG (reference sequence). The CDR3 loop spans 13 amino acids. CDR3 residues: CAWRGTQIYEQYF. The DNA for the CDR3 is TGTGCCTGGAGGGGGACTCAAATTTACGAGCAGTACTTC.

The rearrangement uses TRBV5-6 and TRBJ2-7; tentative D call: TRBD2 (6 bases). V was cut by 1 base and J by 4 bases, with 9 bases left in between. The CDR3 is 13 amino acids. Germline V gene lookup returns CDR1 SGHDT and CDR2 YYEEEE. The CDR3 region is CASSLPGLYEQYF. CDR3 sequence (DNA): TGTGCCAGCAGCTTGCCGGGACTTTACGAGCAGTACTTC.

The V and J genes are TRBV6-1 and TRBJ2-1, with D possibly being TRBD1 (7 bases). This CDR3 has 15 residues. Trimming shortened V by 3 bases and J by 3 bases, and 12 bases separated the two germline ends. Germline-derived CDR1 and CDR2 are MNHNS and SASEGT. CDR3 nucleotide sequence: TGTGCCAGCAGTGACGCGGGACAGCACTACAATGAGCAGTTCTTC. Translation: CASSDAGQHYNEQFF.

The chain carries TRBV7-9 and TRBJ1-2; 9 bases are a match to TRBD1. Trimming cost V 5 bases and J 0 bases; bases outside gene matches: 4. Per germline, CDR1 SEHNR and CDR2 FQNEAQ (reference sequence). This CDR3 has 15 amino acids. The CDR3 DNA follows: TGTGCCAGCAGCCGGGGACAGGGCTCTAACTATGGCTACACCTTC. Translated: CASSRGQGSNYGYTF. Together with reference TRBV7-9 and TRBJ1-2, the CDR3 gives the full variable domain: DTGVSQNPRHKITKRGQNVTFRCDPISEHNRLYWYRQTLGQGPEFLTYFQNEAQLEKSRLLSDRFSAERPKGSFSTLEIQRTEQGDSAMYLCASSRGQGSNYGYTFGSGTRLTVV.

This clone showed up just a few times. V gene TRBV30 combines with J gene TRBJ2-1; D may be TRBD2 (5 bases). The V gene lost 5 bases and the J gene lost 12 bases, with 11 bases spanning the gap. The CDR3 spans 10 residues. Germline V CDR1 and CDR2: GTSNPN, SVGIG (reference sequence). CDR3 region: CAWGLCGQFF. The CDR3 DNA is TGTGCCTGGGGACTCTGTGGGCAGTTCTTC.

A few counts support this clone. The chain links TRBV27 to TRBJ2-7; D not resolved. This CDR3 spans 15 amino acids. The germline V and J ends were trimmed by 6 bases and 2 bases, with 17 bases remaining between them. The V gene's germline CDR1 is MNHEY and CDR2 SMNVEV (reference sequence). The CDR3 here is CASSPSNGIAYEQYF. The CDR3 DNA follows: TGTGCCAGCAGCCCCTCAAATGGCATCGCCTACGAGCAGTACTTC.

This clone appeared a few times. The genes are TRBV5-1 and TRBJ2-7; 8 nucleotides match TRBD1. V lost 3 bases, J lost 2 bases, and 7 bases stayed unmatched. Germline lookup yields CDR1 SGHRS and CDR2 YFSETQ. This CDR3 comprises 15 residues. The CDR3 sequence: CASSSGTGVTYEQYF. The CDR3 nucleotides read TGCGCCAGCAGCTCCGGGACAGGTGTTACCTACGAGCAGTACTTC.

The rearrangement joins TRBV7-2 to TRBJ2-7; the D is unclear. Trimming removed 7 bases from V and 0 bases from J, with 10 bases in between. The germline V gene encodes CDR1 SGHTA and CDR2 FQGNSA. The CDR3 runs to 13 residues. CDR3 coding DNA: TGTGCCAGCAAAAAACCGAGCTCCTACGAGCAGTACTTC. Its protein product is CASKKPSSYEQYF. Combining the CDR3 with reference TRBV7-2 and TRBJ2-7 gives the whole variable domain GAGVSQSPSNKVTEKGKDVELRCDPISGHTALYWYRQSLGQGLEFLIYFQGNSAPDKSGLPSDRFSAERTGGSVSTLTIQRTQQEDSAVYLCASKKPSSYEQYFGPGTRLTVT.